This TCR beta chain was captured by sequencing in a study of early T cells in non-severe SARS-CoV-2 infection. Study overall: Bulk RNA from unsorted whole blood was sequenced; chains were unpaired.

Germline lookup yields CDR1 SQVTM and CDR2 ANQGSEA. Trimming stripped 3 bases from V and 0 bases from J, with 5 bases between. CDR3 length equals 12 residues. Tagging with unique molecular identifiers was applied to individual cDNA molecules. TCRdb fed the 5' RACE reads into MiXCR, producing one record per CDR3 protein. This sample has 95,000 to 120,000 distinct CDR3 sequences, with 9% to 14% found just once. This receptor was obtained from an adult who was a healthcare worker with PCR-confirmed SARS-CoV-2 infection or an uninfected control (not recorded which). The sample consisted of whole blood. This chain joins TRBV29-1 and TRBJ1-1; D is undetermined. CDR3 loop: CSVDSMNTEAFF. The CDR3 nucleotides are TGCAGCGTTGACAGCATGAACACTGAAGCTTTCTTT.